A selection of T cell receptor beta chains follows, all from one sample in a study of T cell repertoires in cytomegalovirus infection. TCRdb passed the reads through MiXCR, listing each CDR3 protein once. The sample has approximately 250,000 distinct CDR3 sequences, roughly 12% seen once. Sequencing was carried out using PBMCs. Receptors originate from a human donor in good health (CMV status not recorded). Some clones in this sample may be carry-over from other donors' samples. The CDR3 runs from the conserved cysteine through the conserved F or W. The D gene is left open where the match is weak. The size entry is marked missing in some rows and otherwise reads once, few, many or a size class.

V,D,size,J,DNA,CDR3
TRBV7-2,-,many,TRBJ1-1,TGTGCCAGCAGCTTAAGGCCAGGGGAAACGACTGAAGCTTTCTTT,CASSLRPGETTEAFF
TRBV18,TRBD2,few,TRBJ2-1,TGTGCCAGCTCAGCGGGAGTAGGCAATGAGCAGTTCTTC,CASSAGVGNEQFF
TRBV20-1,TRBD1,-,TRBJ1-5,TGCAGTGCAAGGACAGGGGGTGGCAATCAGCCCCAGCATTTT,CSARTGGGNQPQHF
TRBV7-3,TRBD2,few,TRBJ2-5,TGTGCCAGCAGCTTAATGCCCAGCGGGATAGGGGAGACCCAGTACTTC,CASSLMPSGIGETQYF
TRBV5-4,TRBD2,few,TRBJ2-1,TGTGCCAGCAGCCCTGTAGCGGGGGGGGATTACAATGAGCAGTTCTTC,CASSPVAGGDYNEQFF
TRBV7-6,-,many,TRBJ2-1,TGTGCCAGCAGCTTAGCTACAACGGGGGAGCAGTTCTTC,CASSLATTGEQFF
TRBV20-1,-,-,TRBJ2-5,TGCAGTGCTAGAGGGGCGGGTATGCAAGAGACCCAGTACTTC,CSARGAGMQETQYF
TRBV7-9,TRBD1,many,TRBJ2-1,TGTGCCAGCAGCCTGGACAGGGCCCCGAACAATGAGCAGTTCTTC,CASSLDRAPNNEQFF
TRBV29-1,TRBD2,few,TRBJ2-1,TGCAGCGTTGGGCTAGCGGGAGGCGTTGAGCAGTTCTTC,CSVGLAGGVEQFF
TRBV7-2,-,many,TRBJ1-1,TGTGCCAGCAGCCCCAGTAGGAGGGAGTACACTGAAGCTTTCTTT,CASSPSRREYTEAFF
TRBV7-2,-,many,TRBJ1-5,TGTGCCAGCAGCCCCGGATATAGCAATCAGCCCCAGCATTTT,CASSPGYSNQPQHF
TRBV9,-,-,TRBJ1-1,TGTGCCAGCACCGGGGACTCGAACACTGAAGCTTTCTTT,CASTGDSNTEAFF
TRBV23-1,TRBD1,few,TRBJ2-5,TGCGCCAGCAGTCATACGACAGGGGGAGGAGGCCAAGAGACCCAGTACTTC,CASSHTTGGGGQETQYF
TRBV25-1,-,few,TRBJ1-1,TGTGCCAGCAGTGTTTACGCTACCACTGAAGCTTTCTTT,CASSVYATTEAFF
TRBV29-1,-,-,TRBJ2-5,TGCAGCGTTGAAGAAACCGGACAAGAGACCCAGTACTTC,CSVEETGQETQYF
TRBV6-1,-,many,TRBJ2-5,TGTGCCAGCAGTGAGGGACTTGGGGAGACCCAGTACTTC,CASSEGLGETQYF
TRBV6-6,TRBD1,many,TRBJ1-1,TGTGCCAGCAGTTCCACGGGACAGGACAACACTGAAGCTTTCTTT,CASSSTGQDNTEAFF
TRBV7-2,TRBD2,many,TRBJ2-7,TGTGCCAGCAGTACGACTAGCGGGAGATCCGCGCAGTACTTC,CASSTTSGRSAQYF
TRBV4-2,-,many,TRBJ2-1,TGTGCCAGCAGCCAAGTGACGGGCAATGAGCAGTTCTTC,CASSQVTGNEQFF
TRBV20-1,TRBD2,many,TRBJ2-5,TGCAGTGGGGAGGGCGGGAGGCAAGAGACCCAGTACTTC,CSGEGGRQETQYF
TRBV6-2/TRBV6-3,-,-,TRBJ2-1,TGTGCCAGCAACCCCGAATGGGTGGGCGAGCAGTTCTTC,CASNPEWVGEQFF
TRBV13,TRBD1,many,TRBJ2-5,TGTGCCAGCAGCTTCATGACAGGGGAAGAGACCCAGTACTTC,CASSFMTGEETQYF
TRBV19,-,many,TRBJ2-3,TGTGCCAGCCGTGGGACAAGGGGCGTAGATACGCAGTATTTT,CASRGTRGVDTQYF
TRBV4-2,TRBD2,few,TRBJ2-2,TGTGCCAGCAGCCAAGATAGTGTAGCGGGAGGGGACACCGGGGAGCTGTTTTTT,CASSQDSVAGGDTGELFF
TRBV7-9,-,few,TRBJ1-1,TGTGCCAGCAGCTTTCCGGGACGGGAAGCTTTCTTT,CASSFPGREAFF
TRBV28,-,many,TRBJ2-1,TGTGCCAGCAGTCCACAGTACAATGAGCAGTTCTTC,CASSPQYNEQFF
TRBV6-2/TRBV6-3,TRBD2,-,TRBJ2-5,TGTGCCAGCAGTTACGGGGCTAGCGGGGGGGCAGAGACCCAGTACTTC,CASSYGASGGAETQYF
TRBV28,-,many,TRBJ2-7,TGTGCCAGCAGCTCCGGCAGAGGGTATGGCTACGAGCAGTACTTC,CASSSGRGYGYEQYF
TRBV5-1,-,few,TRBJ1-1,TGCGCCAGCAGCGATGACACGGCCACTGAAGCTTTCTTT,CASSDDTATEAFF
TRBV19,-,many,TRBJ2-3,TGTGCCAGTAGTATCGGCAATACGCAGTATTTT,CASSIGNTQYF
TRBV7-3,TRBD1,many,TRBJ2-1,TGTGCCAGCAGCTCCGGACAGGGGGCCATCAGTGAGCAGTTCTTC,CASSSGQGAISEQFF
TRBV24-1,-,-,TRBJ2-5,TGTGCCACTCTTCATTTGAGGGGGGGGCAAGAGACCCAGTACTTC,CATLHLRGGQETQYF
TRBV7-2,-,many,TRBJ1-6,TGTGCCAGCAGCTTAGTCTCTCTTTTAAATTCACCCCTCCACTTT,CASSLVSLLNSPLHF
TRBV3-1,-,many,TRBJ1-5,TGTGCCAGCAGCCAGCAGGCAAGCAATCAGCCCCAGCATTTT,CASSQQASNQPQHF
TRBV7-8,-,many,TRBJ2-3,TGTGCCAGCAGCTCCAGACACGGGACCTTAGATACGCAGTATTTT,CASSSRHGTLDTQYF
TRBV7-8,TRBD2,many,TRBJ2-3,TGTGCCAGCAGCTATATAGCGGGGATGGGAGATACGCAGTATTTT,CASSYIAGMGDTQYF
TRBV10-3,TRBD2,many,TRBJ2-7,TGTGCCATTCGGCCTAGCGGGGGGTCCTACGAGCAGTACTTC,CAIRPSGGSYEQYF
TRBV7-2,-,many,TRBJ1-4,TGTGCCAGCAGCTTAGGTGGGACTAATGAAAAACTGTTTTTT,CASSLGGTNEKLFF
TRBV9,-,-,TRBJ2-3,TGTGCCAGCAGCGTAGAGGTAGTAGCAGATACGCAGTATTTT,CASSVEVVADTQYF
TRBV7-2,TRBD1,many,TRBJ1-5,TGTGCCAGCAGCTCCCGGGACAGGGGTTTTCAGCCCCAGCATTTT,CASSSRDRGFQPQHF
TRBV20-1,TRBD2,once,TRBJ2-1,TGCAGTGCTAGAGACCGGGGGGAGGCTGAGCAGTTCTTC,CSARDRGEAEQFF
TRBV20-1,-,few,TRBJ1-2,TGCAGTGCTAGAGGGTCGGTCGGAGGCTACACCTTC,CSARGSVGGYTF
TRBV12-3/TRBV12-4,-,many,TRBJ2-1,TGTGCCAGCAGTTTAAGTAGGACCGCGAGCTCCTACAATGAGCAGTTCTTC,CASSLSRTASSYNEQFF
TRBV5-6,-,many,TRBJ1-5,TGTGCCAGCAGCTTACTCCAGGGGATCAGCGATCAGCCCCAGCATTTT,CASSLLQGISDQPQHF